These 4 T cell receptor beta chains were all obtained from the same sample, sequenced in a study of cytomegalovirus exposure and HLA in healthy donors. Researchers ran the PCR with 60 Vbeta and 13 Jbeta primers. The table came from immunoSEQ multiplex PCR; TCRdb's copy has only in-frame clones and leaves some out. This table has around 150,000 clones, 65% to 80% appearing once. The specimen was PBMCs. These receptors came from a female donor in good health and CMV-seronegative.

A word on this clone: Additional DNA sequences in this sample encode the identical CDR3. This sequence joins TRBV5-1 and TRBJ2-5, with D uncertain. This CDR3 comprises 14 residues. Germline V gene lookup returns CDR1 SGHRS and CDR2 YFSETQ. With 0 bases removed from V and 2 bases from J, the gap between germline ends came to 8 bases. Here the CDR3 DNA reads TGCGCCAGCAGCTTGGCACAGCCACAAGAGACCCAGTACTTC. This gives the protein CASSLAQPQETQYF.

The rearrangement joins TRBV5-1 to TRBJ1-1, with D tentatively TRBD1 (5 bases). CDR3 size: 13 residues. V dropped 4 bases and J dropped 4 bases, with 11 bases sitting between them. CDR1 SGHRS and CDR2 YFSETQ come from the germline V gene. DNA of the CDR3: TGCGCCAGCAGCGAGACAGACTCCACTGAAGCTTTCTTT. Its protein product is CASSETDSTEAFF.

This chain's CDR3 is CASSGQSNTEAFF. In nucleotides, the CDR3 is TGTGCCAGCAGCGGACAGTCGAACACTGAAGCTTTCTTT. The chain links TRBV6-5 to TRBJ1-1, with a possible D match to TRBD1 (6 bases). Germline V CDR1 and CDR2: MNHEY, SVGAGI. The CDR3 extends over 13 amino acids. The V gene lost 6 bases and the J gene lost 1 base, with 9 bases spanning the gap.

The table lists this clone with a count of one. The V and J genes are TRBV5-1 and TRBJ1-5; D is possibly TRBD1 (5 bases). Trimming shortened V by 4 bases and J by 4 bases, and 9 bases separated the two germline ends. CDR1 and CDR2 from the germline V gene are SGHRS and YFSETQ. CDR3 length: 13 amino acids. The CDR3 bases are TGCGCCAGCAGCCCTGACAGTAATCAGCCCCAGCATTTT. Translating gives CASSPDSNQPQHF.